This T cell receptor beta chain was profiled in a study of T cells in Graves' hyperthyroidism and ophthalmopathy. Study overall: Blood from the periphery was taken at initial diagnosis, before any treatment.

There are 12 residues in the CDR3. The germline CDR1 and CDR2 sequences are MNHNS and SASEGT. V dropped 10 bases and J dropped 3 bases, with 13 bases sitting between them. Researchers took RNA transcripts and amplified the TCR beta CDR3 regions from them. TCR CDR3 underwent first-round RT-PCR with the HTBI primer set. MiXCR was run by TCRdb on the multiplex PCR reads, yielding one entry per CDR3 protein. The data contain hundreds of thousands of distinct CDR3 sequences, 11% to 15% of them singletons. This clonotype was seen at least ten times. On the basis of clinical symptoms, serum thyroxine and TRAb, thyroid ultrasound and orbital computed tomography, diagnoses were made.

This sequence was found in a young woman with Graves' hyperthyroidism. Sequencing used blood. The chain combines TRBV6-1 with TRBJ2-7, with unresolved D. In DNA form, the CDR3 reads TGTGCCACCTCAAAGGAAGGCTACGAGCAGTACTTC. Amino acid sequence: CATSKEGYEQYF.